Listed here are 3 T cell receptor beta chains from one sample, sequenced in a study of T cells after yellow fever vaccination. TCRdb fed the 5' RACE reads into MiXCR, producing one record per CDR3 protein. The sample contains about 340,000 distinct CDR3 sequences, 3% to 4.5% of which appear only once. Here the sequenced sample was PBMCs, taken 5 days after the yellow fever booster vaccination. The receptors were gathered from a man aged 18 to 29 who received the YFV17D yellow fever vaccine.

This clonotype showed up many times. This chain joins TRBV7-2 and TRBJ2-1; D gene unclear. The CDR3 loop spans 12 amino acids. In germline, CDR1 is SGHTA, CDR2 FQGNSA. V was clipped by 3 bases and J by 10 bases, with 10 bases between them. The CDR3 loop is CASSFGRVEQFF. In DNA form, the CDR3 reads TGTGCCAGCAGCTTCGGACGTGTGGAGCAGTTCTTC.

This clonotype has only one observation. The CDR3 DNA sequence: TGTGCCAGCAGCCCGAGTGGCCGCTACAATGAGCAGTTCTTC. Translation: CASSPSGRYNEQFF. The chain is built from TRBV3-1 and TRBJ2-1; unclear D gene. Trimming stripped 4 bases from V and 3 bases from J, with 10 bases between. Germline CDR1 is LGHDT and CDR2 is YNNKEL (reference sequence). The CDR3 has 14 amino acids.

The chain joins TRBV11-2 to TRBJ2-7; D is unresolved. Germline V gene sequence: CDR1 SGHAT, CDR2 FQNNGV. V was pared by 6 bases and J by 0 bases, with 12 bases between. The CDR3 has 14 residues. Here the CDR3 reads CASSPTYSSYEQYF. CDR3 in DNA: TGTGCCAGCAGTCCGACTTATAGCTCCTACGAGCAGTACTTC. The variable domain in full, completed from reference TRBV11-2 and TRBJ2-7, reads EAGVAQSPRYKIIEKRQSVAFWCNPISGHATLYWYQQILGQGPKLLIQFQNNGVVDDSQLPKDRFSAERLKGVDSTLKIQPAKLEDSAVYLCASSPTYSSYEQYFGPGTRLTVT.